This TCR beta chain was identified during a study of tumor-infiltrating lymphocytes in primary liver carcinoma. As for the study in general: All patients, whether men or women, fell within 30 to 69 years of age. Findings and limits, study-wide: Blood had a significantly lower top-250-clone fraction than tumors did (p = 0.039).

Starting material for RNA and DNA co-extraction consisted of about 17-34 mg of unsorted bulk tissue. In germline, CDR1 is SGHAT, CDR2 FQNNGV. The CDR3 is 10 residues long. In regard to this clonotype: Its antigen is not known.

Starting from 500 ng of total RNA, TCR beta cDNA was produced with a primer in the constant region. Modified slightly, ARM-PCR produced TCR beta libraries over three nested multiplex PCR rounds. It was with TRBV1-TRBV30 forward primers and a C-beta reverse primer that the first two PCR rounds were run, at around 11 cycles each. TCRdb re-called the multiplex PCR reads through MiXCR, storing one row per CDR3 protein. Of tens of thousands of distinct CDR3 sequences listed, 65% to 75% are singletons. The chain links TRBV11-2 to TRBJ2-2, with unresolved D. The sequenced material came from tumor-adjacent normal liver tissue. This sequence originates from a man aged 40-50 years with primary liver carcinoma and hepatitis B virus infection. CDR3 in DNA: TGTACCGGCGGCGTGGGGGAGCTGTTTTTT. This gives the protein CTGGVGELFF.